This is a list of T cell receptor beta chains from one sample in a study of technical replicates of blood from a few donors. Assay: immunoSEQ multiplex PCR; the TCRdb copy retains only in-frame clones and omits some. The sample has about 82,000 clones, approximately 94% seen once. Sequencing was carried out using T cells isolated from PBMCs. The source of these receptors is a human donor in good health. CDR3s include the opening cysteine and the closing phenylalanine or tryptophan. Fields, in order: J gene, V gene, CDR3 protein.

>TRBJ1-2|TRBV7-8
CASSRGPTGGYTF
>TRBJ2-7|TRBV7-8
CASGPGTVSYEQYF
>TRBJ1-1|TRBV4-1
CASSRGLGVNTEAFF
>TRBJ2-3|TRBV10-3
CAISGDSDTQYF
>TRBJ1-5|TRBV4-3
CASSRTGGNNQPQHF
>TRBJ2-5|TRBV28
CASSLRLAGVGETQYF
>TRBJ2-5|TRBV7-9
CASDTGPSGLALGETQYF
>TRBJ2-7|TRBV27
CASSGEGPGGEQYF
>TRBJ1-5|TRBV5-1
CASSSTGINQPQHF
>TRBJ1-1|TRBV30
CAWSQSLSGEAFF
>TRBJ1-1|TRBV2
CASSENQGNTEAFF
>TRBJ2-2|TRBV9
CASSYTPYRGMRMATGELFF
>TRBJ2-1|TRBV10-3
CAISVLGGLSSYNEQFF
>TRBJ2-2|TRBV7-3
CASSPWGGNTGELFF
>TRBJ2-7|TRBV6-1
CASTPSTRAYEQYF
>TRBJ1-2|TRBV27
CASSSPNTGYHGYTF
>TRBJ1-4|TRBV9
CASNKGQPNEKLFF
>TRBJ2-2|TRBV9
CASSSRGNTGELFF
>TRBJ2-6|TRBV4-2
CASSQAVSSGANVLTF
>TRBJ2-1|TRBV5-1
CASSLEAGGLYNEQFF
>TRBJ2-7|TRBV25-1
CASSDRTSGSYEQYF
>TRBJ1-3|TRBV9
CASSVGTGAGNTIYF
>TRBJ1-2|TRBV30
CAWTQSPGGYTF
>TRBJ2-7|TRBV9
CASSVASLPYEQYF
>TRBJ1-2|TRBV6-5
CASSRQGNGYTF
>TRBJ1-5|TRBV6-6
CASILGPDSNQPQHF
>TRBJ2-7|TRBV30
CAWSRLAGVSEQYF
>TRBJ2-2|TRBV5-1
CASRSGGQNTGELFF
>TRBJ1-1|TRBV11-2
CASNVYEGVNTEAFF
>TRBJ2-7|TRBV5-1
CASSLTVAGRYEQYF
>TRBJ1-2|TRBV5-4
CASSLLGAQLEGYTF
>TRBJ1-2|TRBV6-1
CASSEERGWGYTF